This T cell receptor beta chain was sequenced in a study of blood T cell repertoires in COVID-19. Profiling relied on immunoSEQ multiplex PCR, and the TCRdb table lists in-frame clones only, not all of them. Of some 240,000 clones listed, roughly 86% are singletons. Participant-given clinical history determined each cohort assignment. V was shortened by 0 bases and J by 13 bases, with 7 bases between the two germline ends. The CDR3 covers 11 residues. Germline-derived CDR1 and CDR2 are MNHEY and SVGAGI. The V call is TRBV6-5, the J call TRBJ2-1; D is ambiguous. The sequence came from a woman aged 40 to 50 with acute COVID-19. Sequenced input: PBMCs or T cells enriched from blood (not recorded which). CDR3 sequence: CASSYSRTQFF. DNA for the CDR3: TGTGCCAGCAGTTACTCTCGTACACAGTTCTTC.